This section outlines one T cell receptor beta chain sequence together with its context. Its antigen remains unidentified. No per-base quality is available; no much larger clone lies one base away. The entry originates in a study of T-cell memory formation after mild COVID-19 (dated by TCRdb to 2020 to 2022). Concerning the study at large: TCR sequence clusters from the two donors were found to be largely donor specific. In a couple of donors, T-cell clones that expanded and contracted after mild COVID-19 were followed by sequencing TCRalpha and TCRbeta repertoires longitudinally. Two young, previously healthy adult volunteers, one female and one male, were included in the cohort.

The CDR3 numbers 15 residues from cysteine through phenylalanine. The retained sequence is limited to the CDR3, 45 bases, with the frame set at the first base. CDR1 and CDR2 (LGHNA, YNFKEQ) derive from the germline V gene. V is cut by 2 bases and J by 10 bases, and the space between the germline ends is 18 bases. The instrument was an Illumina NovaSeq 6000. TCRalpha and TCRbeta cDNA libraries were constructed by 5'RACE with constant-segment primers, with sample barcodes and unique molecular identifiers being introduced. Trizol reagent was used to extract RNA from every sample. The libraries were amplified in two PCR steps, and the second step added a second sample barcode and Illumina TruSeq adapters. Sequencing of the libraries was done on an Illumina NovaSeq, producing 2 x 150 bp paired-end reads. Per the source publication's procedure: The reads were demultiplexed and collapsed into UMI-guided consensus sequences using migec v1.2.7. Using mixcr v2.1.11, the UMI consensuses were aligned to TRA and TRB V and J templates and assembled into clonotypes. A clonotype was counted as expanded or contracted only if both edgeR and NoisET called the change significant, with noise models trained on biological replicates. For edgeR calls, a false discovery rate-adjusted p below 0.01 and a log2 fold-change threshold of 1 were applied. As an exploratory analysis of dynamics, max-normalized trajectories of the 1000 most abundant clonotypes were examined by PCA with hierarchical clustering. Each responding clone was given a CD4 or CD8 phenotype based on the CD4+ and CD8+ repertoires, which had been sequenced separately. Using fastp trimming at Q25 and MiXCR clonotype assembly, TCRdb reanalyzed the public sequencing data and kept in-frame beta chains. Rows matching on CDR3 protein sequence are summarized as one entry with the most common DNA and genes. The V and J calls here are based on TCRdb, not the publication. For this sample the table gives under 400,000 distinct CDR3 sequences, of which 25% to 30% were detected only once. The ten largest clones add up to 13% of the sample.

PBMCs were isolated by Ficoll-Paque density gradient centrifugation. Overall study results and their limits: Whether the second-wave clones peaking on day 37 were SARS-CoV-2 specific was not confirmed. From day 15 to 85, contracting clones showed balanced CD4/CD8 phenotypes, whereas a second wave of clones that expanded from day 15 to 37 leaned towards CD4+. Some responding clones were detected in pre-infection memory, suggesting pre-existing cross-reactive memory T cells joined the SARS-CoV-2 response. Contracting CD4+ clones were located mainly in the CM and EM memory subsets, whereas CD8+ clones were found to be enriched in EMRA. Only a couple of mild cases were covered by the study, and larger cohorts that include severe cases with pre-infection samples were considered necessary.

The receptor was isolated from an adult woman who had mild COVID-19 (a few samples of this study predate the infection). The sample titles of this study are shuffled in the database, so cell type and time point are left out; the donor was told from shared clones. The chain joins TRBV4-2 to TRBJ1-5; a tentative D call is TRBD1 (5 bases match). What was sequenced was PBMCs or a T cell subset sorted from them (not recorded which). Here is the DNA: TGTGCCAGCAGCCAAATCCAGGGAGCTGGGCATCCCCAGCATTTT. The resulting protein is CASSQIQGAGHPQHF.